This T cell receptor (beta chain) derives from a study of sequential checkpoint blockade in melanoma. The sample's treatment: randomized to nivolumab then ipilimumab (arm A) or the reverse (arm B). CDR1 is MNHNY, CDR2 SVGAGI, per germline (reference sequence). Between the trimmed V and J ends, which lost 4 bases and 7 bases, there was a span of 11 bases. This CDR3 is built from 13 residues. Produced via immunoSEQ multiplex PCR; TCRdb's table is partial and in-frame only. The profile covers approximately 28,000 clones, with more than 80% appearing a single time and around 17% taken by the ten largest.

The source is a human donor with melanoma. The chain employs TRBV6-6 and TRBJ2-1; tentative D call: TRBD1 (6 bases). The sequencing here drew on CD8+ T cells sorted from blood (inferred from file names), taken from a patient given nivolumab and ipilimumab in sequence. CDR3 protein: CASSLGQGNEQFF. CDR3 DNA sequence: TGTGCCAGCAGTTTAGGTCAGGGGAATGAGCAGTTCTTC.